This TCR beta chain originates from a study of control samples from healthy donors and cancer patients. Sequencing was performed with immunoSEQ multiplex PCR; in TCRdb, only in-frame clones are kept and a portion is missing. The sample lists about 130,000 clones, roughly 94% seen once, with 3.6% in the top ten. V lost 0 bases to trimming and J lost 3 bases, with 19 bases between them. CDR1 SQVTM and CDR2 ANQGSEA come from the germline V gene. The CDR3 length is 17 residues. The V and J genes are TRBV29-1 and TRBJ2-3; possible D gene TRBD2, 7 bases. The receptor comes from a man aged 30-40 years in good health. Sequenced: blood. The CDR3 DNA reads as TGCAGCGTTGAAGACGTTAGGGGGGGGCAAGGTACAGATACGCAGTATTTT. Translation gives CSVEDVRGGQGTDTQYF.